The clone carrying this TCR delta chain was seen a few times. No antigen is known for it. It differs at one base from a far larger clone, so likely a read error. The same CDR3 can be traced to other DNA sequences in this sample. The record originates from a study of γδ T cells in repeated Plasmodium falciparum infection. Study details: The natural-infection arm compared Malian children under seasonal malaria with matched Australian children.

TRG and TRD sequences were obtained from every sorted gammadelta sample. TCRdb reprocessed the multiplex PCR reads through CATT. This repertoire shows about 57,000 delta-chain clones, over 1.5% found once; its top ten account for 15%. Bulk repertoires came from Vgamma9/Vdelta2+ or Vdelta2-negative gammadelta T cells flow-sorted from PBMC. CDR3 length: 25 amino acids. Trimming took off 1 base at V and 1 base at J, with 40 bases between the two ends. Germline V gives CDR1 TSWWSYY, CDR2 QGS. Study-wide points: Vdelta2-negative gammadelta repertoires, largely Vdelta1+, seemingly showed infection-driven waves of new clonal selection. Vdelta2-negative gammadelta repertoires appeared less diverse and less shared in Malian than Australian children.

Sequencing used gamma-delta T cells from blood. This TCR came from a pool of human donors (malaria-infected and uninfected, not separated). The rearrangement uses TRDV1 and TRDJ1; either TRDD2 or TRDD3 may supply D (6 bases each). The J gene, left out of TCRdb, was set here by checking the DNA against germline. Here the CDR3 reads CALGERRPFPIYPLYGGQSTDKLIF. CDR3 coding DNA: TGTGCTCTTGGGGAACGGAGACCCTTCCCCATATACCCTCTATATGGGGGGCAGTCCACCGATAAACTCATCTTT.